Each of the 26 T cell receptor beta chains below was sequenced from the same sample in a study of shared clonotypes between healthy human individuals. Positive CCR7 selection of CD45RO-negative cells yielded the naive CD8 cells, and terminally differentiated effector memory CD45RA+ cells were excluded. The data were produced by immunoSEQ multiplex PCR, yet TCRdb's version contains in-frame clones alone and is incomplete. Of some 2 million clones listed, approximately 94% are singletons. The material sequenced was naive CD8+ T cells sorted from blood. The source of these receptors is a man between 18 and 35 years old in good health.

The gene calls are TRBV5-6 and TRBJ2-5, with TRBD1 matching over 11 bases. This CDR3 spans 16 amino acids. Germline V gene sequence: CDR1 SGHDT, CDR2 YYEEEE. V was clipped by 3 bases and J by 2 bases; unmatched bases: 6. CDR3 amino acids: CASSYTGTGGQETQYF. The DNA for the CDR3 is TGTGCCAGCAGCTATACCGGGACAGGGGGACAAGAGACCCAGTACTTC. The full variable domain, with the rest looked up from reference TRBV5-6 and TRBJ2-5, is DAGVTQSPTHLIKTRGQQVTLRCSPKSGHDTVSWYQQALGQGPQFIFQYYEEEERQRGNFPDRFSGHQFPNYSSELNVNALLLGDSALYLCASSYTGTGGQETQYFGPGTRLLVL.

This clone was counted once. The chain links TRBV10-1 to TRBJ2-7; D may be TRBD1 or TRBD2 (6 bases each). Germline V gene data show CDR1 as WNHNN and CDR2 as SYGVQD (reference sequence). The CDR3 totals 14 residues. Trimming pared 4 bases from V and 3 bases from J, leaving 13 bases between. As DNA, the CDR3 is TGCGCCAGCAGTGTGGGGGGACAAGGCTACGAGCAGTACTTC. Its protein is CASSVGGQGYEQYF.

CDR3 nucleotide sequence: TGTGCCAGCAGCTTTACCGGGACAAGGGTAGACTATGGCTACACCTTC. Translating gives CASSFTGTRVDYGYTF. V usage is TRBV7-9 and J usage is TRBJ1-2, with D maybe TRBD1 (6 bases). The V end was cut by 3 bases, the J end by 3 bases, with 17 bases between. This CDR3 is 16 amino acids long. Germline V gene lookup returns CDR1 SEHNR and CDR2 FQNEAQ (reference sequence).

The CDR3 DNA reads TGTGCCAGTAATCCGGCCTATCAGGGACGTCAGCCCCAGCATTTT. Translation: CASNPAYQGRQPQHF. The chain carries TRBV19 and TRBJ1-5; D is possibly TRBD1 (5 bases). This CDR3 has 15 amino acids. The V gene lost 7 bases and the J gene lost 6 bases, with 19 bases spanning the gap. The germline V gene encodes CDR1 LNHDA and CDR2 SQIVND (reference sequence).

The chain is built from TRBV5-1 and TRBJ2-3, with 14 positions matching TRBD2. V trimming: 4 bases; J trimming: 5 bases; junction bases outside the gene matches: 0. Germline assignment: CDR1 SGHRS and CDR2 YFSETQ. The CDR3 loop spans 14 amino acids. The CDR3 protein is CASSGTSGGDTQYF. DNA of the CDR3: TGCGCCAGCAGCGGGACTAGCGGGGGAGATACGCAGTATTTT.

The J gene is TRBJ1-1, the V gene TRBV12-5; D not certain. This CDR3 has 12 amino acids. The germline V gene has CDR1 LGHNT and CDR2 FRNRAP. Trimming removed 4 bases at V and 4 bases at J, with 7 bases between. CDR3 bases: TGTGCTAGTGGTTGGGGTACCACTGAAGCTTTCTTT. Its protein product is CASGWGTTEAFF.

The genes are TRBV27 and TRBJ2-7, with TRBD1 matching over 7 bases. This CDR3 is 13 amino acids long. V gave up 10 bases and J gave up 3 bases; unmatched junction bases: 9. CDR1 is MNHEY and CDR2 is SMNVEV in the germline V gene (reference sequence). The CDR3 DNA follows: TGTGCCACCTCACCGGGACAGCTCTACGAGCAGTACTTC. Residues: CATSPGQLYEQYF.

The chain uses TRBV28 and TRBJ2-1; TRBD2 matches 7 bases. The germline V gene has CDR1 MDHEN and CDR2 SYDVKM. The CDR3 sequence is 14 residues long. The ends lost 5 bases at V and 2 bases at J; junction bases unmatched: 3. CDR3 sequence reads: CASSLTSPYNEQFF. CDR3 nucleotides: TGTGCCAGCAGTCTGACTAGCCCCTACAATGAGCAGTTCTTC.

This CDR3 reads CASSMYGGASRIEYF. CDR3 nucleotides: TGTGCCAGCAGCATGTACGGGGGGGCCTCTAGGATAGAGTACTTC. The chain is built from TRBV14 and TRBJ2-4, with 8 bases identical to TRBD2. Germline CDR1 and CDR2: SGHDN and FVKESK. The CDR3 loop spans 15 amino acids. V shed 5 bases, J shed 14 bases, and the junction held 17 bases outside the gene matches.

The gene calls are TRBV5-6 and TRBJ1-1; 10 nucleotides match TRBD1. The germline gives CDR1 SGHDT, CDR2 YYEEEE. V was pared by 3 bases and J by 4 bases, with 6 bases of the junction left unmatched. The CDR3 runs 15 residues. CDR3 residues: CASSSSGQGGTEAFF. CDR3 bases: TGTGCCAGCAGCTCCTCCGGACAGGGGGGCACTGAAGCTTTCTTT.

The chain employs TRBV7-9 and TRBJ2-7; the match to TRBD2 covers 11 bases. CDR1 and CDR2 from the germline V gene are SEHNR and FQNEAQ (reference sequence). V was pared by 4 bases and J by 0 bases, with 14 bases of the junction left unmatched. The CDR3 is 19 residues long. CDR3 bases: TGTGCCAGCAGCTCCAAACCGGGACTAGCGGTCCCGAGCTCCTACGAGCAGTACTTC. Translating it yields CASSSKPGLAVPSSYEQYF.

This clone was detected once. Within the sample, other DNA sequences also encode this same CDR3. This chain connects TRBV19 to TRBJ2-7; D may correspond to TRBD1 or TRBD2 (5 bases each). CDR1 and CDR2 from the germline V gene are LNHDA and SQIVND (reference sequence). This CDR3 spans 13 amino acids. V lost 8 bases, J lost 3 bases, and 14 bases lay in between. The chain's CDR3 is CASSPGPFYEQYF. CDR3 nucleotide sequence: TGTGCCAGTTCTCCGGGACCCTTCTACGAGCAGTACTTC.

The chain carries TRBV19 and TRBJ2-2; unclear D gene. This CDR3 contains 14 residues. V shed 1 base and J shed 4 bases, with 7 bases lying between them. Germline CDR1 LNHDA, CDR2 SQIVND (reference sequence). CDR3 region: CASSIVHLTGELFF. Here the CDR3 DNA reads TGTGCCAGTAGTATAGTGCACCTCACCGGGGAGCTGTTTTTT.

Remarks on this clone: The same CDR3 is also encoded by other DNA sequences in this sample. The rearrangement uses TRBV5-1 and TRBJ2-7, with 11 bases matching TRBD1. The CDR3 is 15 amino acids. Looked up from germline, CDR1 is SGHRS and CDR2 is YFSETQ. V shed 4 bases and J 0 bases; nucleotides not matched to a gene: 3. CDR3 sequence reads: CASSPGQGASYEQYF. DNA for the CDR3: TGCGCCAGCAGCCCCGGACAGGGGGCCTCCTACGAGCAGTACTTC.

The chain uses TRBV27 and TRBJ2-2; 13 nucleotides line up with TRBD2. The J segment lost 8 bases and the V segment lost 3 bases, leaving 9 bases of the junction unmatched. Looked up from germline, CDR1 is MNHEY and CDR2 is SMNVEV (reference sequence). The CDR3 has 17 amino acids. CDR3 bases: TGTGCCAGCAGTTTTCTCGGGACTAGCGGGATGGATGGGGAGCTGTTTTTT. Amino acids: CASSFLGTSGMDGELFF.

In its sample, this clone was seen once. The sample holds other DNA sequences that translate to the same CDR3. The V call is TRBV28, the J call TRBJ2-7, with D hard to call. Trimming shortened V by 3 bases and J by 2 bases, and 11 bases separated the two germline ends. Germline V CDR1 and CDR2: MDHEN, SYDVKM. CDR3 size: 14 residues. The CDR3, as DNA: TGTGCCAGCAGTTTGAGCCGAGGCCCCTACGAGCAGTACTTC. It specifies CASSLSRGPYEQYF.

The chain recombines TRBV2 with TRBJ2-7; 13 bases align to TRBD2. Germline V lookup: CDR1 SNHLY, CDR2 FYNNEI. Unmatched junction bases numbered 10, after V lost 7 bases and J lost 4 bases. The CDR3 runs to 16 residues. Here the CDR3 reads CASIHTSGGAWYEQYF. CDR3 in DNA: TGTGCCAGCATTCACACTAGCGGGGGGGCGTGGTACGAGCAGTACTTC.

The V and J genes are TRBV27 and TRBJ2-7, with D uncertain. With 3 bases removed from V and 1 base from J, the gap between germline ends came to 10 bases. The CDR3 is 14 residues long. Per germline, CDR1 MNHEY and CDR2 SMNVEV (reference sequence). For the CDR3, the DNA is TGTGCCAGCAGTTTTTATTCGGAGTCCTACGAGCAGTACTTC. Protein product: CASSFYSESYEQYF.

This CDR3 reads CASSQTAAHTDTQYF. The CDR3 nucleotides read TGTGCCAGCAGCCAGACGGCAGCTCACACAGATACGCAGTATTTT. The V call is TRBV7-6, the J call TRBJ2-3; D unresolved. Trimming removed 5 bases from V and 2 bases from J, with 14 bases in between. Germline-derived CDR1 and CDR2 are SGHVS and FNYEAQ. This CDR3 comprises 15 residues.

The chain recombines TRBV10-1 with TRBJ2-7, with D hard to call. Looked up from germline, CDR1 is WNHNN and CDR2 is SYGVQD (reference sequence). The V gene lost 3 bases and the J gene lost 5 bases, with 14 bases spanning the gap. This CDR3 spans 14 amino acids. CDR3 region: CASSEGGASDEQYF. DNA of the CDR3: TGCGCCAGCAGTGAAGGCGGTGCTTCGGACGAGCAGTACTTC.

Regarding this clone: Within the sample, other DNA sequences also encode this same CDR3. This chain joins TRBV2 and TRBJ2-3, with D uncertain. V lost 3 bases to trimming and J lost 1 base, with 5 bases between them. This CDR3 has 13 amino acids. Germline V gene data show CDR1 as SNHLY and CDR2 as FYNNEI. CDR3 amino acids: CASSDARTDTQYF. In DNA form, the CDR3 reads TGTGCCAGCAGTGATGCCCGCACAGATACGCAGTATTTT.

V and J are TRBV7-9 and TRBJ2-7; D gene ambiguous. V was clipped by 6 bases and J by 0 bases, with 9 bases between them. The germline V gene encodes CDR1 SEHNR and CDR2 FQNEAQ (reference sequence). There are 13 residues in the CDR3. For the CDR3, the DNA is TGTGCCAGCAGGGCTCCTAGCTCCTACGAGCAGTACTTC. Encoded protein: CASRAPSSYEQYF.

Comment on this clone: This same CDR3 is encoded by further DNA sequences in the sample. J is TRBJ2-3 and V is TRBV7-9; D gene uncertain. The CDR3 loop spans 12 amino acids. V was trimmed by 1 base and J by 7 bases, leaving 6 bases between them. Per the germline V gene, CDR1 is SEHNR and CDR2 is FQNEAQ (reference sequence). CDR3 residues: CASSLGENTQYF. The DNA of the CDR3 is TGTGCCAGCAGCTTAGGTGAAAATACGCAGTATTTT.

CDR3 loop: CASGPDFNQPQHF. DNA for the CDR3: TGTGCCAGCGGACCTGATTTCAATCAGCCCCAGCATTTT. The gene calls are TRBV6-5 and TRBJ1-5; D not resolved. The CDR3 extends over 13 amino acids. Looked up from germline, CDR1 is MNHEY and CDR2 is SVGAGI. V lost 8 bases, J lost 3 bases, and 11 bases lay in between.

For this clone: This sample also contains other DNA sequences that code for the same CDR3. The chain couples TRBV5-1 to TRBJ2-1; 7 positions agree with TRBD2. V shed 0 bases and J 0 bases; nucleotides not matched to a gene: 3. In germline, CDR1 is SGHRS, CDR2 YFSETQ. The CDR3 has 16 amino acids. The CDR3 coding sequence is TGCGCCAGCAGCTTGGCCGGCGGGAGCTCCTACAATGAGCAGTTCTTC. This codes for CASSLAGGSSYNEQFF.

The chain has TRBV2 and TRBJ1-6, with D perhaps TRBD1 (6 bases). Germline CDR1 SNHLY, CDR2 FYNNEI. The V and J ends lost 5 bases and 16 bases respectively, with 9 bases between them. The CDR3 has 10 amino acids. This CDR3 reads CASSSGQLHF. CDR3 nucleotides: TGTGCCAGCAGTTCGGGACAACTCCACTTT.